These 4 T cell receptor beta chains were all obtained from the same sample, sequenced in a study of a mutant IDH1 vaccine in newly diagnosed glioma. For these receptors, no antigen is known. Profiling relied on immunoSEQ multiplex PCR, and the TCRdb table lists in-frame clones only, not all of them. Of 110,000 or so clones in the sample, roughly 88% were seen once. Time point noted: week 11, during vaccination. A single vaccine dose contained 300 ug of mutant IDH1 20-mer peptide, and topical imiquimod was used with it. The sample in question was PBMCs, obtained from a glioma patient whose treatment included an IDH1 peptide vaccine. These receptors all come from a woman aged 50 to 60 with glioma.

The chain recombines TRBV19 with TRBJ1-5; D remains unclear. V gave up 7 bases and J gave up 5 bases, with 12 bases separating them. Germline V gene sequence: CDR1 LNHDA, CDR2 SQIVND (reference sequence). This CDR3 is built from 13 residues. Written as DNA, the CDR3 is TGTGCCAGTACCCCATATAGGGATCAGCCCCAGCATTTT. Its translation: CASTPYRDQPQHF. The variable domain in full, with the rest retrieved from reference TRBV19 and TRBJ1-5, is DGGITQSPKYLFRKEGQNVTLSCEQNLNHDAMYWYRQDPGQGLRLIYYSQIVNDFQKGDIAEGYSVSREKKESFPLTVTSAQKNPTAFYLCASTPYRDQPQHFGDGTRLSIL.

The chain has TRBV5-1 and TRBJ2-1; D gene unclear. The CDR3 is 17 amino acids. Per germline, CDR1 SGHRS and CDR2 YFSETQ. Trimming shortened V by 2 bases and J by 0 bases, and 15 bases separated the two germline ends. The CDR3 bases are TGCGCCAGCAGCTTTTATCCCAGTTCCGCCTCCTACAATGAGCAGTTCTTC. This gives the protein CASSFYPSSASYNEQFF.

The genes are TRBV7-9 and TRBJ2-7; 7 bases fit TRBD2. The CDR3 is made up of 15 amino acids. Per germline, CDR1 SEHNR and CDR2 FQNEAQ (reference sequence). V shed 7 bases, J shed 1 base, and the junction held 10 bases outside the gene matches. For the CDR3, the DNA is TGTGCCAGCACCGGTGCCCCGGGACTATCCTACGAGCAGTACTTC. This translates into CASTGAPGLSYEQYF. The entire variable domain, with the rest obtained from reference TRBV7-9 and TRBJ2-7, is as follows: DTGVSQNPRHKITKRGQNVTFRCDPISEHNRLYWYRQTLGQGPEFLTYFQNEAQLEKSRLLSDRFSAERPKGSFSTLEIQRTEQGDSAMYLCASTGAPGLSYEQYFGPGTRLTVT.

The chain has TRBV27 and TRBJ1-5; no clear D gene. The CDR3 spans 13 residues. V was pared by 4 bases and J by 4 bases, with 8 bases between. Germline values: CDR1 MNHEY, CDR2 SMNVEV (reference sequence). The CDR3 nucleotides are TGTGCCAGCAGTTCGGTGTTAAATCAGCCCCAGCATTTT. Translating it yields CASSSVLNQPQHF.